These T cell receptor beta chains were read from a single sample in a study of blood T cell repertoires in COVID-19. Clones were read by immunoSEQ multiplex PCR, and TCRdb kept only the in-frame ones, dropping some. In the table there are 200,000 or so clones, 70% to 90% of which are singletons. Sample: PBMCs or T cells enriched from blood (not recorded which). The receptors here all came from a woman aged 35 to 49 with acute COVID-19. The CDR3 runs from the conserved cysteine through the conserved F or W.

V gene: TRBV10-3; J gene: TRBJ1-1; CDR3 protein: CAISGTANTEAFF
V gene: TRBV5-1; J gene: TRBJ2-4; CDR3 protein: CASSLAVAQQNIQYF
V gene: TRBV19; J gene: TRBJ2-2; CDR3 protein: CASSPGPARGGRAGELFF
V gene: TRBV7-8; J gene: TRBJ1-5; CDR3 protein: CASSSSLQGNQPQHF
V gene: TRBV21-1; J gene: TRBJ1-2; CDR3 protein: CASSKERGDGYGYTF
V gene: TRBV6-1; J gene: TRBJ2-7; CDR3 protein: CASSDNTSGRYEQYF
V gene: TRBV2; J gene: TRBJ2-5; CDR3 protein: CASRGDRGQRETQYF
V gene: TRBV5-1; J gene: TRBJ2-1; CDR3 protein: CASSAIVGGNEQFF
V gene: TRBV7-8; J gene: TRBJ2-7; CDR3 protein: CASSPSYEQYF
V gene: TRBV5-6; J gene: TRBJ2-1; CDR3 protein: CASSLGNRAYNEQFF
V gene: TRBV29-1; J gene: TRBJ2-5; CDR3 protein: CSVVKREFGETQYF
V gene: TRBV28; J gene: TRBJ2-2; CDR3 protein: CASSGTVTGELFF
V gene: TRBV7-6; J gene: TRBJ2-1; CDR3 protein: CASSSPTSGSGNEQFF
V gene: TRBV27; J gene: TRBJ1-1; CDR3 protein: CASLLRGPGTEAFF
V gene: TRBV5-1; J gene: TRBJ1-1; CDR3 protein: CASSRPGTGSEAFF
V gene: TRBV4-2; J gene: TRBJ2-1; CDR3 protein: CASSQSSVTSYNEQFF